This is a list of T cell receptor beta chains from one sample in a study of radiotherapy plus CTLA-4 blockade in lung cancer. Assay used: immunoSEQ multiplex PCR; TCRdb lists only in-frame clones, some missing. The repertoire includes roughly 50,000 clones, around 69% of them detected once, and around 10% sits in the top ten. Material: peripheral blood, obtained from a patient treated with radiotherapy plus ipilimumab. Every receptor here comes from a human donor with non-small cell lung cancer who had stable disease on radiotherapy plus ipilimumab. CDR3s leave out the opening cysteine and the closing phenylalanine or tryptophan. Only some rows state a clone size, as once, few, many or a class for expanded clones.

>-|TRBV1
TSSQPVDSPWDAGELF
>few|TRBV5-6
ASSLGGTVYGYT
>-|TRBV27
ASSPGTFNEKLF
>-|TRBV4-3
ASSREDANYGYT
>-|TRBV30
AWSVGRYGLNEKLF
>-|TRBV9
ASRGERQVGTGELF
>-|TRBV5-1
ASSLARGRGSTEAF
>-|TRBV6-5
ASSSRTPDYGYT
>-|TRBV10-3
AISEPGNTEAF
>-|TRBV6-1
ASSVLQGAETGELF
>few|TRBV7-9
ASTPSGGSTDTQY
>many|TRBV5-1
ASSSQGDSNQPQH
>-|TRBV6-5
ASTSDRGRNQPQH
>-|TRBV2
ASSEWGRGNQPQH
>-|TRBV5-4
ASSLAGWGAGNSPLH
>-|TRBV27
ASSPHQISEAF
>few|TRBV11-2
ASSPWDREDGYT